These T cell receptor beta chains were read from a single sample in a study of blood T cell repertoires in COVID-19. The data were produced by immunoSEQ multiplex PCR, yet TCRdb's version contains in-frame clones alone and is incomplete. The top ten clones hold 15% to 20% of a sample with 25,000 to 30,000 clones, around 82% of them seen once. The sample consisted of peripheral blood. The receptors were gathered from a man between 65 and 85 years old with active COVID-19. Each CDR3 is given with its conserved first and last residue. The order of the fields is D gene, J gene, V gene, clone size, CDR3 protein, CDR3 DNA. A D gene is named only where the DNA matches it firmly. The size field is filled for only some rows; it gives once, few, many or a size class.

d_gene: TRBD1
j_gene: TRBJ1-1
v_gene: TRBV19
abundance: -
CDR3aa: CASSSTGDTEAFF
CDR3nt: TGTGCCAGTAGTAGTACAGGGGACACTGAAGCTTTCTTT

d_gene: -
j_gene: TRBJ2-1
v_gene: TRBV11-2
abundance: -
CDR3aa: CASSLLASSYNEQFF
CDR3nt: TGTGCCAGCAGCTTATTAGCGTCGTCCTACAATGAGCAGTTCTTC

d_gene: -
j_gene: TRBJ2-2
v_gene: TRBV4-1
abundance: -
CDR3aa: CASRGDSYTGELFF
CDR3nt: TGCGCCAGCCGGGGAGACTCTTACACCGGGGAGCTGTTTTTT

d_gene: -
j_gene: TRBJ2-5
v_gene: TRBV6-5
abundance: -
CDR3aa: CASTSGKETQYF
CDR3nt: TGTGCCAGCACTAGTGGTAAAGAGACCCAGTACTTC

d_gene: -
j_gene: TRBJ1-6
v_gene: TRBV6-2/TRBV6-3
abundance: -
CDR3aa: CASSRSITGYNSPLHF
CDR3nt: TGTGCCAGCAGTCGGAGTATTACAGGGTATAATTCACCCCTCCACTTT

d_gene: -
j_gene: TRBJ1-1
v_gene: TRBV5-4
abundance: once
CDR3aa: CASSLAGTGRTEAFF
CDR3nt: TGTGCCAGCAGCTTGGCAGGAACGGGGAGAACTGAAGCTTTCTTT

d_gene: TRBD2
j_gene: TRBJ2-1
v_gene: TRBV6-6
abundance: -
CDR3aa: CASRGDATGNNEQFF
CDR3nt: TGTGCCAGTCGGGGGGATGCTACTGGTAACAATGAGCAGTTCTTC

d_gene: TRBD2
j_gene: TRBJ2-3
v_gene: TRBV11-3
abundance: -
CDR3aa: CASTPGLAGGPGHTQYF
CDR3nt: TGTGCCAGCACCCCGGGACTAGCGGGGGGCCCGGGACATACGCAGTATTTT

d_gene: TRBD1
j_gene: TRBJ1-4
v_gene: TRBV28
abundance: -
CDR3aa: CASSLLGQGAPTNEKLFF
CDR3nt: TGTGCCAGCAGTTTGTTGGGACAGGGTGCACCAACTAATGAAAAACTGTTTTTT

d_gene: -
j_gene: TRBJ2-3
v_gene: TRBV11-1
abundance: -
CDR3aa: CASSFTSPTDTQYF
CDR3nt: TGTGCCAGCAGCTTCACCAGTCCCACAGATACGCAGTATTTT

d_gene: TRBD1
j_gene: TRBJ1-1
v_gene: TRBV5-5
abundance: -
CDR3aa: CASRQGVQGLNTEAFF
CDR3nt: TGTGCCAGCAGACAAGGGGTACAGGGGCTTAATACTGAAGCTTTCTTT

d_gene: TRBD1
j_gene: TRBJ2-3
v_gene: TRBV5-4
abundance: -
CDR3aa: CASSLVPGQGAGDTQYF
CDR3nt: TGTGCCAGCAGCTTGGTTCCCGGACAGGGGGCCGGAGATACGCAGTATTTT

d_gene: TRBD1
j_gene: TRBJ1-2
v_gene: TRBV2
abundance: -
CDR3aa: CASSGTGSNYGYTF
CDR3nt: TGTGCCAGCAGTGGGACAGGGTCTAACTATGGCTACACCTTC

d_gene: TRBD1
j_gene: TRBJ1-1
v_gene: TRBV28
abundance: -
CDR3aa: CASRDPGGTEAFF
CDR3nt: TGTGCCAGCAGGGATCCAGGGGGCACTGAAGCTTTCTTT

d_gene: TRBD2
j_gene: TRBJ2-3
v_gene: TRBV29-1
abundance: -
CDR3aa: CSVQLTSGGTDTQYF
CDR3nt: TGCAGCGTCCAATTGACTAGCGGGGGCACAGATACGCAGTATTTT

d_gene: -
j_gene: TRBJ1-1
v_gene: TRBV6-5
abundance: once
CDR3aa: CASSNREHTEAFF
CDR3nt: TGTGCCAGCAGTAACAGGGAGCACACTGAAGCTTTCTTT

d_gene: TRBD1
j_gene: TRBJ2-3
v_gene: TRBV5-1
abundance: -
CDR3aa: CASSYRGTGTDTQYF
CDR3nt: TGCGCCAGCAGCTACAGGGGGACGGGCACAGATACGCAGTATTTT

d_gene: TRBD2
j_gene: TRBJ2-1
v_gene: TRBV5-6
abundance: -
CDR3aa: CASITGVGRNEQFF
CDR3nt: TGTGCCAGCATTACCGGGGTCGGGAGGAATGAGCAGTTCTTC

d_gene: -
j_gene: TRBJ2-7
v_gene: TRBV7-9
abundance: -
CDR3aa: CASSPRTFGTDRSYEQYF
CDR3nt: TGTGCCAGCAGCCCCCGCACCTTTGGTACGGACAGATCCTACGAGCAGTACTTC

d_gene: TRBD1
j_gene: TRBJ1-1
v_gene: TRBV18
abundance: -
CDR3aa: CASSPGQGMNTEAFF
CDR3nt: TGTGCCAGCTCACCCGGACAGGGAATGAACACTGAAGCTTTCTTT

d_gene: -
j_gene: TRBJ1-3
v_gene: TRBV10-3
abundance: medium-sized
CDR3aa: CAISEGQFGNTIYF
CDR3nt: TGTGCCATCAGTGAGGGACAGTTCGGAAACACCATATATTTT

d_gene: -
j_gene: TRBJ2-7
v_gene: TRBV28
abundance: -
CDR3aa: CASRTFHRSYEQYF
CDR3nt: TGTGCCAGCAGGACTTTTCACCGGAGCTACGAGCAGTACTTC

d_gene: -
j_gene: TRBJ1-4
v_gene: TRBV5-1
abundance: few
CDR3aa: CASSGESGEKLFF
CDR3nt: TGCGCCAGCAGCGGAGAGTCCGGGGAAAAACTGTTTTTT

d_gene: -
j_gene: TRBJ1-1
v_gene: TRBV5-4
abundance: -
CDR3aa: CASSAAGGQGTEAFF
CDR3nt: TGTGCCAGCAGCGCCGCCGGGGGGCAGGGCACTGAAGCTTTCTTT

d_gene: -
j_gene: TRBJ1-6
v_gene: TRBV30
abundance: -
CDR3aa: CAWSVSPRQGSPLHF
CDR3nt: TGTGCCTGGAGTGTAAGCCCCCGTCAGGGATCACCCCTCCACTTT

d_gene: TRBD1
j_gene: TRBJ2-5
v_gene: TRBV9
abundance: few
CDR3aa: CASSAQGAGETQYF
CDR3nt: TGTGCCAGCAGCGCTCAGGGGGCCGGGGAGACCCAGTACTTC

d_gene: TRBD2
j_gene: TRBJ2-5
v_gene: TRBV5-1
abundance: -
CDR3aa: CASSPGTSGGRQETQYF
CDR3nt: TGCGCCAGCAGCCCTGGGACTAGCGGGGGCCGCCAAGAGACCCAGTACTTC

d_gene: TRBD2
j_gene: TRBJ2-1
v_gene: TRBV11-2
abundance: -
CDR3aa: CASSLVSGGSYNEQFF
CDR3nt: TGTGCCAGCAGCTTAGTTAGCGGGGGGAGCTACAATGAGCAGTTCTTC

d_gene: TRBD2
j_gene: TRBJ2-1
v_gene: TRBV7-8
abundance: -
CDR3aa: CASSLKASGGLGSSYNEQFF
CDR3nt: TGTGCCAGCAGCTTAAAGGCTAGCGGGGGCCTGGGAAGCTCCTACAATGAGCAGTTCTTC

d_gene: -
j_gene: TRBJ1-6
v_gene: TRBV14
abundance: -
CDR3aa: CASSQRFGYNSPLHF
CDR3nt: TGTGCCAGCAGCCAACGGTTCGGCTATAATTCACCCCTCCACTTT

d_gene: TRBD1
j_gene: TRBJ1-5
v_gene: TRBV7-7
abundance: -
CDR3aa: CASTPLGDRDLPQHF
CDR3nt: TGTGCCAGCACCCCACTCGGGGACAGGGATCTTCCCCAGCATTTT

d_gene: TRBD1
j_gene: TRBJ1-6
v_gene: TRBV29-1
abundance: -
CDR3aa: CSVRQGNSPLHF
CDR3nt: TGCAGCGTGAGACAGGGGAACTCACCCCTCCACTTT

d_gene: -
j_gene: TRBJ2-1
v_gene: TRBV15
abundance: once
CDR3aa: CATSYGFGNEQFF
CDR3nt: TGTGCCACCAGTTACGGGTTTGGGAATGAGCAGTTCTTC

d_gene: TRBD1
j_gene: TRBJ1-1
v_gene: TRBV5-1
abundance: -
CDR3aa: CASSPGQGAVTEAFF
CDR3nt: TGCGCCAGCAGCCCGGGACAGGGGGCTGTCACTGAAGCTTTCTTT

d_gene: -
j_gene: TRBJ2-7
v_gene: TRBV6-5
abundance: -
CDR3aa: CASSSDSLRYEQYF
CDR3nt: TGTGCCAGCAGCTCGGACTCGTTACGCTACGAGCAGTACTTC

d_gene: -
j_gene: TRBJ1-3
v_gene: TRBV2
abundance: -
CDR3aa: CASSEQRGSGNTIYF
CDR3nt: TGTGCCAGCAGTGAACAAAGGGGGTCTGGAAACACCATATATTTT

d_gene: TRBD1
j_gene: TRBJ1-1
v_gene: TRBV24-1
abundance: -
CDR3aa: CATSVRGQAEAFF
CDR3nt: TGTGCCACCAGTGTGAGGGGGCAGGCTGAAGCTTTCTTT

d_gene: -
j_gene: TRBJ2-2
v_gene: TRBV28
abundance: -
CDR3aa: CASRVGANTGELFF
CDR3nt: TGTGCCAGCAGGGTAGGGGCGAACACCGGGGAGCTGTTTTTT

d_gene: TRBD2
j_gene: TRBJ2-5
v_gene: TRBV6-2/TRBV6-3
abundance: -
CDR3aa: CASSKISSGGSYQETQYF
CDR3nt: TGTGCCAGCAGTAAAATCTCAAGCGGGGGATCGTACCAAGAGACCCAGTACTTC

d_gene: TRBD1
j_gene: TRBJ1-6
v_gene: TRBV6-2/TRBV6-3
abundance: few
CDR3aa: CASSSDRLNSPLHF
CDR3nt: TGTGCCAGCAGTTCGGACAGGTTAAATTCACCCCTCCACTTT

d_gene: -
j_gene: TRBJ1-4
v_gene: TRBV27
abundance: -
CDR3aa: CASSSDSVGNEKLFF
CDR3nt: TGTGCCAGCAGTTCGGACAGTGTGGGTAATGAAAAACTGTTTTTT